A selection of T cell receptor beta chains follows, all from one sample in a study of breast tumors, draining lymph nodes, adjacent tissues. MiXCR, run by TCRdb on the multiplex PCR reads, gives a single entry per CDR3 protein. The data hold under 20,000 distinct CDR3 sequences, with around two fifths observed a single time. Material: breast tumor tissue. The receptors stem from a female donor with breast cancer. Some clones in this sample may be carry-over from other donors' samples. CDR3s include the opening cysteine and the closing phenylalanine or tryptophan. The D gene is left open where the match is weak. Expanded clones get a size class; other rows say once, few or many, or leave the size out.

J gene | D gene | clone size | V gene | CDR3 protein | CDR3 DNA
TRBJ1-2 | . | medium-sized | TRBV9 | CASGRGYGYTF | TGTGCCAGCGGAAGAGGTTATGGCTACACCTTC
TRBJ1-2 | . | few | TRBV7-9 | CASSRDSGYTF | TGTGCCAGCAGCCGCGACAGTGGCTACACCTTC
TRBJ2-7 | . | few | TRBV9 | CASSVDGNSYEQYF | TGTGCCAGCAGCGTAGATGGCAACTCCTACGAGCAGTACTTC
TRBJ1-2 | TRBD1 | once | TRBV20-1 | CSARPGQSYGYTF | TGCAGTGCTAGACCGGGACAGTCTTATGGCTACACCTTC
TRBJ2-5 | . | many | TRBV2 | CASSEMEWTQYF | TGTGCCAGCAGTGAAATGGAGTGGACCCAGTACTTC
TRBJ2-3 | TRBD2 | . | TRBV20-1 | CSSWTSGRRRTDTQYF | TGCAGTTCTTGGACTAGCGGGAGGCGGAGGACAGATACGCAGTATTTT
TRBJ1-1 | . | . | TRBV30 | CAWSREWGSLAFF | TGTGCCTGGAGTCGGGAGTGGGGAAGCTTGGCTTTCTTT
TRBJ2-7 | . | many | TRBV18 | CASSPPVSPYEQYF | TGTGCCAGCTCACCACCGGTCAGCCCCTACGAGCAGTACTTC
TRBJ1-6 | . | . | TRBV20-1 | CSAGTRGNSPLHF | TGCAGTGCTGGGACAAGGGGAAATTCACCCCTCCACTTT
TRBJ2-2 | . | . | TRBV5-4 | CASSLAVGTSTEELFF | TGTGCCAGCAGCTTGGCCGTCGGGACGAGCACCGAGGAGCTGTTTTTT
TRBJ1-6 | TRBD1 | medium-sized | TRBV6-6 | CASSLTGEGNSPLHF | TGTGCCAGCAGTTTAACAGGGGAGGGAAATTCACCCCTCCACTTT
TRBJ1-4 | . | . | TRBV12-5 | CASGREKLFF | TGTGCTAGTGGGCGGGAAAAACTGTTTTTT
TRBJ1-6 | . | . | TRBV20-1 | CSARDMAGRSPLHF | TGCAGTGCTAGAGATATGGCAGGGCGATCACCCCTCCACTTT
TRBJ1-4 | . | many | TRBV4-3 | CASSQEYSIEKLFF | TGCGCCAGCAGCCAAGAATATAGTATTGAAAAACTGTTTTTT
TRBJ2-7 | . | many | TRBV7-2 | CASSLGAVGPSSYEQYF | TGTGCCAGCAGCTTAGGGGCAGTCGGGCCGAGCTCCTACGAGCAGTACTTC
TRBJ1-2 | TRBD1 | many | TRBV3-1 | CASSQEVTGVALGYGYTF | TGTGCCAGCAGCCAAGAGGTGACAGGGGTCGCCTTGGGCTATGGCTACACCTTC
TRBJ1-6 | . | . | TRBV6-6 | CACQGRFPNSPLHF | TGTGCCTGTCAGGGAAGGTTCCCCAATTCACCCCTCCACTTT